The present T cell receptor beta chain was sequenced within a study of CD8 T cell repertoires and HIV-1 epitope variants. Study-level background: Controls were a CMV, EBV and flu peptide pool, Ebola AY9 negative control, and no-peptide well. Epitopes were three Gag families plus Nef HW9 and YT9. Separate from the cultures, 1M uncultured T cells served as baseline. Enriched T cells were co-cultured with equal autologous T cell-negative cells.

This clone has only one observation. The antigen is unknown. The CDR3 extends over 13 amino acids. The V gene lost 6 bases and the J gene lost 6 bases, with 15 bases spanning the gap. The V gene's germline CDR1 is MNHEY and CDR2 SVGAGI. Using immunoSEQ multiplex PCR, the repertoire was profiled, and TCRdb retains in-frame clones only, with some absent. Here the sample spans over 5,000 clones, about two thirds being singletons. The sample consisted of cultured CD8+ T cells derived from PBMCs. The origin of this receptor is a male donor with HIV. V is TRBV6-5 and J is TRBJ2-7; D perhaps matches TRBD2 (6 bases). DNA of the CDR3: TGTGCCAGCAGCCGCGGGATCTCGGGCGAGCAGTACTTC. Translation gives CASSRGISGEQYF.